The entry below describes one T cell receptor beta chain. Its antigen is as yet unknown. The record originates from a study of early T cells in non-severe SARS-CoV-2 infection. Whole-study context: Investigators sequenced bulk RNA drawn from unsorted whole blood, and chains remained unpaired. Study results and caveats: In VDJdb matching, anti-spike CD8 responses were favored while private and CD4 specificities went missing.

Unique molecular identifiers tagged individual cDNA molecules. TCRdb used MiXCR to reprocess the 5' RACE reads, holding one entry per CDR3 protein. Of fewer than 55,000 distinct CDR3 sequences in the sample, 9.5% to 11% were seen once. Between the trimmed V and J ends, which lost 1 base and 4 bases, there was a span of 14 bases. The CDR3 is 16 residues long. Germline V gene lookup returns CDR1 SEHNR and CDR2 FQNEAQ (reference sequence). The sample was whole blood. The chain recombines TRBV7-9 with TRBJ2-1; D may be TRBD2 (6 bases). This clonotype was obtained from an adult who was a healthcare worker with PCR-confirmed SARS-CoV-2 infection or an uninfected control (not recorded which). CDR3 sequence reads: CASSLVGASVYNEQFF. CDR3 nucleotide sequence: TGTGCCAGCAGCTTAGTTGGGGCTAGCGTATACAATGAGCAGTTCTTC.